The 4 T cell receptor beta chains below were found in one sample sequenced in a study of shared clonotypes between healthy human individuals. The protocol was immunoSEQ multiplex PCR, while the TCRdb copy is restricted to in-frame clones and leaves out a portion. The repertoire has approximately 2.1 million clones, more than 80% of them found once; the top ten carry roughly 0.36%. The sample was naive CD4+ T cells from PBMCs. Noted subset: CD45RA+ positively selected. The receptors shown here come from a young man in good health. Some clones in this sample may be carry-over from other donors' samples.

The chain recombines TRBV7-8 with TRBJ2-1, with unresolved D. This CDR3 is built from 15 residues. The ends were cut back, 2 bases at V and 3 bases at J, with 11 bases in the middle. Germline V gene sequence: CDR1 SGHVS, CDR2 FQNEAQ. The CDR3: CASSLSSANYNEQFF. Written as DNA, the CDR3 is TGTGCCAGCAGCTTAAGCTCAGCAAACTACAATGAGCAGTTCTTC.

The genes are TRBV5-1 and TRBJ2-3; the D is unclear. The germline CDR1 and CDR2 sequences are SGHRS and YFSETQ. The CDR3 has 14 amino acids. Trimming took off 4 bases at V and 0 bases at J, with 9 bases between the two ends. CDR3 in DNA: TGCGCCAGCAGCACCGTTACTAGCACAGATACGCAGTATTTT. As protein: CASSTVTSTDTQYF.

Only one count was recorded for this clone. This rearrangement joins TRBV6-1 to TRBJ2-1; D is possibly TRBD1 (6 bases). Germline loops: CDR1 MNHNS, CDR2 SASEGT. CDR3 length equals 14 residues. Trimming stripped 7 bases from V and 4 bases from J, with 14 bases between. The CDR3 DNA reads TGTGCCAGCACGCTTGACAGGAAATACAATGAGCAGTTCTTC. Translation gives CASTLDRKYNEQFF.

V and J are TRBV28 and TRBJ2-5; 14 bases are shared with TRBD2. Germline V gene sequence: CDR1 MDHEN, CDR2 SYDVKM. Trimming removed 4 bases from V and 2 bases from J; junction bases left unmatched: 9. There are 18 residues in the CDR3. CDR3 nucleotide sequence: TGTGCCAGCAGTTCCCCCGGGACTAGCGGGAGAAGTCAAGAGACCCAGTACTTC. Translating gives CASSSPGTSGRSQETQYF.